These 30 T cell receptor beta chains were sequenced from one sample in a study of identical twins. TCRdb called the 5' RACE reads again in MiXCR, with one record for every CDR3 protein. The sample holds a few hundred thousand distinct CDR3 sequences, approximately 24% seen once. These data were also filed under a second study, of T cells expressing NK-cell markers.

Sequenced: CD4+ T cells sorted from blood. These receptors came from a woman aged 18-30 years in good health.

This clonotype has more than one count but fewer than ten. The CDR3: CASSVDRDTQYF. CDR3 sequence (DNA): TGTGCCAGCAGCGTAGACCGGGATACGCAGTATTTT. The chain employs TRBV9 and TRBJ2-3; no reliable D call. Between the trimmed V and J ends, which lost 0 bases and 6 bases, there was a span of 5 bases. The CDR3 sequence is 12 residues long. From germline, CDR1 is SGDLS and CDR2 YYNGEE. Based on the CDR3 plus reference TRBV9 and TRBJ2-3, the full variable domain is DSGVTQTPKHLITATGQRVTLRCSPRSGDLSVYWYQQSLDQGLQFLIQYYNGEERAKGNILERFSAQQFPDLHSELNLSSLELGDSALYFCASSVDRDTQYFGPGTRLTVL.

This chain uses TRBV6-5 with TRBJ2-1; tentatively, D is TRBD1 (6 bases). The V and J ends lost 5 bases and 2 bases respectively, with 10 bases between them. The CDR3 consists of 14 residues. Germline values: CDR1 MNHEY, CDR2 SVGAGI. The CDR3 protein is CASSTRTAYNEQFF. The DNA of the CDR3 is TGTGCCAGCAGTACTCGGACAGCCTACAATGAGCAGTTCTTC.

V is TRBV20-1 and J is TRBJ2-5, with no clear D. Trimming stripped 5 bases from V and 7 bases from J, with 8 bases between. The germline CDR1 and CDR2 sequences are DFQATT and SNEGSKA (reference sequence). The CDR3 length is 10 residues. Here the CDR3 reads CSAPEATQYF. DNA for the CDR3: TGCAGTGCTCCCGAGGCGACCCAGTACTTC.

The sample holds a few counts of this clonotype. The chain couples TRBV25-1 to TRBJ2-1; 13 nucleotides match TRBD2. The V segment lost 1 base and the J segment 3 bases; nucleotides outside the gene matches: 3. CDR3 length: 17 residues. The germline V gene encodes CDR1 MGHDK and CDR2 SYGVNS. In nucleotides, the CDR3 is TGTGCCAGCAGTGAATCCCGGACTAGCGGGAGCTACAATGAGCAGTTCTTC. It is translated as CASSESRTSGSYNEQFF.

This chain links TRBV5-6 with TRBJ2-5, with D uncertain. Germline lookup yields CDR1 SGHDT and CDR2 YYEEEE. CDR3 length: 13 amino acids. The V and J ends lost 2 bases and 4 bases respectively, with 9 bases between them. In DNA form, the CDR3 reads TGTGCCAGCAGCTTTACAGTTAGAGAGACCCAGTACTTC. The encoded protein is CASSFTVRETQYF. The full variable domain, rest sourced from reference TRBV5-6 and TRBJ2-5, is DAGVTQSPTHLIKTRGQQVTLRCSPKSGHDTVSWYQQALGQGPQFIFQYYEEEERQRGNFPDRFSGHQFPNYSSELNVNALLLGDSALYLCASSFTVRETQYFGPGTRLLVL.

This clonotype has more than one count but fewer than ten. The V and J genes are TRBV7-2 and TRBJ2-2, with 7 bases identical to TRBD2. CDR3 size: 15 residues. In germline, CDR1 is SGHTA, CDR2 FQGNSA. Trimming at V came to 6 bases and at J to 6 bases, leaving 10 bases not matched to a gene. The CDR3 reads CASRLSSGYAGELFF. CDR3 in DNA: TGTGCCAGCAGACTATCTAGCGGCTACGCCGGGGAGCTGTTTTTT.

The V call is TRBV6-5, the J call TRBJ2-1; 7 nucleotides agree with TRBD2. The germline V gene encodes CDR1 MNHEY and CDR2 SVGAGI. The CDR3 length is 17 residues. The V and J ends lost 0 bases and 4 bases, in that order; junction bases with no gene match: 9. CDR3 protein: CASSYSQVAGVYNEQFF. In nucleotides, the CDR3 is TGTGCCAGCAGTTACTCGCAGGTGGCGGGGGTTTACAATGAGCAGTTCTTC.

This chain connects TRBV9 to TRBJ2-7; D remains ambiguous. The CDR3 totals 15 residues. Germline V CDR1 and CDR2: SGDLS, YYNGEE. The V end was cut by 0 bases, the J end by 2 bases, with 12 bases between. CDR3 nucleotide sequence: TGTGCCAGCAGCGTAGGAAATCTGGGGACCTACGAGCAGTACTTC. This translates into CASSVGNLGTYEQYF. Filled out from reference TRBV9 and TRBJ2-7, the complete variable domain reads DSGVTQTPKHLITATGQRVTLRCSPRSGDLSVYWYQQSLDQGLQFLIQYYNGEERAKGNILERFSAQQFPDLHSELNLSSLELGDSALYFCASSVGNLGTYEQYFGPGTRLTVT.

This clonotype was observed a handful of times. The chain combines TRBV6-5 with TRBJ2-1; perhaps TRBD2 as D (6 bases). V lost 7 bases, J lost 6 bases, and 19 bases lay in between. The CDR3 consists of 15 residues. Germline V gives CDR1 MNHEY, CDR2 SVGAGI. CDR3 residues: CASNSWGESRNEQFF. As DNA, the CDR3 is TGTGCCAGCAATTCCTGGGGGGAGTCTCGCAATGAGCAGTTCTTC.

The sample holds many counts of this clonotype. The chain is built from TRBV5-1 and TRBJ2-2, with D unresolved. The germline V gene encodes CDR1 SGHRS and CDR2 YFSETQ. The CDR3 runs to 14 residues. V dropped 6 bases and J dropped 1 base, with 10 bases sitting between them. CDR3: CASKATMNTGELFF. DNA of the CDR3: TGCGCCAGCAAGGCGACAATGAACACCGGGGAGCTGTTTTTT. The complete variable domain, with remaining parts taken from reference TRBV5-1 and TRBJ2-2, reads KAGVTQTPRYLIKTRGQQVTLSCSPISGHRSVSWYQQTPGQGLQFLFEYFSETQRNKGNFPGRFSGRQFSNSRSEMNVSTLELGDSALYLCASKATMNTGELFFGEGSRLTVL.

This clonotype was picked up a small number of times. This chain links TRBV12-3 or TRBV12-4 with TRBJ2-1, with a weak D call TRBD2 (5 bases). Between the trimmed V and J ends, which lost 1 base and 0 bases, there was a span of 10 bases. CDR3 length: 16 residues. CDR3 nucleotide sequence: TGTGCCAGCAGTTTAGTAGCGTATAGCTCCTACAATGAGCAGTTCTTC. Translating it yields CASSLVAYSSYNEQFF.

V and J are TRBV15 and TRBJ2-7; D is perhaps TRBD2 (6 bases). The CDR3 contains 13 residues. Germline CDR1 reads LNHNV; CDR2 reads YYDKDF (reference sequence). V was pared by 4 bases and J by 12 bases, with 19 bases between. CDR3 sequence reads: CATSTDRVPEGYF. The CDR3 DNA follows: TGTGCCACCAGCACAGATAGGGTACCGGAGGGGTACTTC.

This clonotype was observed a handful of times. The chain links TRBV15 to TRBJ1-1; D gene ambiguous. The CDR3 covers 15 residues. The V end was cut by 1 base, the J end by 11 bases, with 20 bases between. The germline CDR1 and CDR2 sequences are LNHNV and YYDKDF (reference sequence). Here the CDR3 DNA reads TGTGCCACCAGCAGAGCGGTAATGGAATATTCTCGGGCTTTCTTT. This codes for CATSRAVMEYSRAFF.

This clonotype has more than one count but fewer than ten. This chain joins TRBV4-3 and TRBJ1-2; maybe TRBD1 (5 bases). Germline values: CDR1 LGHNA, CDR2 YSLEER. V was cut by 3 bases and J by 1 base, with 12 bases left in between. This CDR3 is 15 amino acids long. CDR3 in DNA: TGCGCCAGCAGCCAGCAGGGCGCTCGTAACTATGGCTACACCTTC. The encoded protein is CASSQQGARNYGYTF.

The rearrangement links TRBV29-1 to TRBJ2-1; no firm D call. CDR1 SQVTM and CDR2 ANQGSEA come from the germline V gene. The CDR3 is 15 residues long. Trimming removed 1 base from V and 1 base from J, with 11 bases in between. The CDR3 bases are TGCAGCGTTGAAGGCCGAAGTAGGTCCTACAATGAGCAGTTCTTC. This encodes CSVEGRSRSYNEQFF.

The chain links TRBV19 to TRBJ2-1; D gene uncertain. The CDR3 sequence is 16 residues long. The germline gives CDR1 LNHDA, CDR2 SQIVND (reference sequence). Trimming pared 5 bases from V and 7 bases from J, leaving 21 bases between. CDR3 protein: CASSPPRSRKRNEQFF. As DNA, the CDR3 is TGTGCCAGTAGTCCCCCCCGGAGCCGGAAAAGGAATGAGCAGTTCTTC.

J is TRBJ2-1 and V is TRBV4-1; 15 bases line up with TRBD2. This CDR3 contains 14 residues. V dropped 8 bases and J dropped 8; count of bases not matched to a gene: 4. Germline-derived CDR1 and CDR2 are MGHRA and YSYEKL. CDR3 nucleotide sequence: TGCGCCAGCCGGACTAGCGGGGGGGCCTATGAGCAGTTCTTC. Protein: CASRTSGGAYEQFF.

The chain recombines TRBV12-3 or TRBV12-4 with TRBJ2-7; D gene unclear. V lost 3 bases and J 5 bases, leaving 17 bases between the germline ends. CDR3 length equals 15 residues. CDR3 sequence (DNA): TGTGCCAGCAGTTTGTCCTGGATGGGGTCGGACGAGCAGTACTTC. Translated, it gives CASSLSWMGSDEQYF.

This clonotype appeared a few times. The chain is built from TRBV20-1 and TRBJ2-7; D possibly corresponds to TRBD1 (6 bases). CDR3 length: 16 residues. V shed 5 bases and J shed 2 bases, with 22 bases lying between them. Germline CDR1 reads DFQATT; CDR2 reads SNEGSKA (reference sequence). The CDR3 is CSAGTGPELSAYEQYF. The CDR3 DNA follows: TGCAGTGCTGGAACAGGGCCGGAGTTGTCAGCCTACGAGCAGTACTTC.

The CDR3 reads CATGTDSYEQYF. CDR3 DNA: TGTGCCACCGGGACGGACTCCTACGAGCAGTACTTC. V usage is TRBV18 and J usage is TRBJ2-7; TRBD1 or TRBD2 may be the D gene (5 bases each). The CDR3 contains 12 residues. V lost 10 bases and J lost 0, with 10 bases in between. Germline assignment: CDR1 KGHSH and CDR2 LQKENI. Variable domain in full (rest from reference TRBV18 and TRBJ2-7): NAGVMQNPRHLVRRRGQEARLRCSPMKGHSHVYWYRQLPEEGLKFMVYLQKENIIDESGMPKERFSAEFPKEGPSILRIQQVVRGDSAAYFCATGTDSYEQYFGPGTRLTVT.

This clonotype was detected a few times. Relative to the germline gene, one junction end is altered; a read error may explain this. The chain couples TRBV11-2 to TRBJ2-7, with TRBD2 identical over 8 bases. The germline V gene encodes CDR1 SGHAT and CDR2 FQNNGV. The CDR3 is 15 amino acids. Here the CDR3 reads CASSLERELPYEQYF. The CDR3 DNA sequence: TGTGCCAGCAGCCTAGAGCGGGAGCTACCCTACGAGCAGTACTTC.

The J gene is TRBJ2-1, the V gene TRBV20-1; D uncertain. The CDR3 is 13 amino acids. Trimming took off 6 bases at V and 8 bases at J, with 17 bases between the two ends. Germline V lookup: CDR1 DFQATT, CDR2 SNEGSKA (reference sequence). The CDR3 DNA sequence: TGCAGTGCCTCTTGGGCCCCAAGGCATGAGCAGTTCTTC. It yields the protein CSASWAPRHEQFF.

This clonotype showed up just a few times. The chain uses TRBV6-5 and TRBJ2-7, with 14 bases aligning to TRBD2. In germline, CDR1 is MNHEY, CDR2 SVGAGI. The CDR3 spans 19 residues. The J segment lost 0 bases and the V segment lost 2 bases, leaving 9 bases of the junction unmatched. This CDR3 is CASSYRGLAGGISSYEQYF. In nucleotides, the CDR3 is TGTGCCAGCAGTTACAGAGGACTAGCGGGAGGAATAAGCTCCTACGAGCAGTACTTC.

CDR3 bases: TGTGCCATCAGTACCTATGGACTAGCGGGGGCCGTCAATGAGCAGTTCTTC. This sequence encodes CAISTYGLAGAVNEQFF. The chain links TRBV10-3 to TRBJ2-1, with TRBD2 identical over 13 bases. The V gene end was trimmed by 5 bases and the J gene end by 6 bases; junction bases not matched to a gene: 10. The CDR3 loop spans 17 amino acids. Germline CDR1 is ENHRY and CDR2 is SYGVKD.

V gene TRBV5-1 combines with J gene TRBJ2-2; tentative D call: TRBD2 (6 bases). CDR1 and CDR2 from the germline V gene are SGHRS and YFSETQ. V lost 7 bases and J lost 0, with 16 bases in between. The CDR3 consists of 16 residues. In DNA form, the CDR3 reads TGCGCCAGCCGCAATCCGGGACTTTCGAACACCGGGGAGCTGTTTTTT. It codes for CASRNPGLSNTGELFF.

This clonotype showed up just a few times. The chain employs TRBV3-1 and TRBJ1-5, with D maybe TRBD1 (5 bases). The ends were cut back, 4 bases at V and 5 bases at J, with 9 bases in the middle. Germline CDR1 and CDR2: LGHDT and YNNKEL (reference sequence). The CDR3 sequence is 13 residues long. CDR3 bases: TGTGCCAGCAGCCGACAGAGTGATCAGCCCCAGCATTTT. Protein: CASSRQSDQPQHF.

The chain carries TRBV2 and TRBJ2-2; weak D call: TRBD2 (6 bases). The CDR3 spans 14 residues. The V end was cut by 6 bases, the J end by 6 bases, with 14 bases between. Germline CDR1 reads SNHLY; CDR2 reads FYNNEI. This CDR3 is CASRAQREAGELFF. Written as DNA, the CDR3 is TGTGCCAGCAGAGCCCAAAGGGAGGCCGGGGAGCTGTTTTTT.

The rearrangement uses TRBV6-2 or TRBV6-3 and TRBJ2-1; 7 nucleotides align to TRBD2. Germline V gene lookup returns CDR1 MNHEY and CDR2 SVGEGT. This CDR3 has 13 amino acids. V shed 6 bases, J shed 4 bases, and the junction held 3 bases outside the gene matches. The CDR3 region is CASRVSGYNEQFF. The CDR3 DNA sequence: TGTGCCAGCAGGGTTAGCGGGTACAATGAGCAGTTCTTC.

This clonotype was counted between two and nine times. This chain uses TRBV11-2 with TRBJ2-3; D gene ambiguous. The CDR3 covers 16 residues. Between the trimmed V and J ends, which lost 3 bases and 6 bases, there was a span of 19 bases. Germline values: CDR1 SGHAT, CDR2 FQNNGV. Here the CDR3 DNA reads TGTGCCAGCAGCTTCTGGGTGCGGATAAGATGGGATACGCAGTATTTT. Its translation is CASSFWVRIRWDTQYF.

Written as DNA, the CDR3 is TGTGCCAGCAGCCAAGGGGGACCGCTAGCGGGAGGGAAGTACTTC. Translation: CASSQGGPLAGGKYF. The J gene is TRBJ2-7, the V gene TRBV3-1; 12 bases map to TRBD2. Looked up from germline, CDR1 is LGHDT and CDR2 is YNNKEL (reference sequence). The CDR3 is 15 amino acids. Trimming took 1 base from V and 11 from J; bases not matched to a gene: 9.